The clone carrying this TCR beta chain turned up a few times. The entry originates in a study of blood T cells in healthy people across ages. A sample-barcoded 5' primer and a J-beta primer mix were used in a second PCR of about 6 to 11 cycles. TCRdb itself ran the 5' RACE reads through MiXCR, one entry per CDR3 protein. The sample has hundreds of thousands of distinct CDR3 sequences, approximately 40% seen once. Germline CDR1 is GTSNPN and CDR2 is SVGIG (reference sequence). The ends were cut back, 3 bases at V and 6 bases at J, with 5 bases in the middle. The CDR3 sequence is 11 residues long. The sequencing input was blood. The genes are TRBV30 and TRBJ1-4; tentative D call: TRBD1 (5 bases). The clonotype originates from a man at least 80 years old in good health. CDR3 bases: TGTGCCTGGAGGACAGATGAAAAACTGTTTTTT. It translates to CAWRTDEKLFF.